The clone carrying this TCR beta chain has just a few counts. No antigen is known for it. The data derive from a study of vaccination and CD4 T cells after COVID-19. Across the whole study: Convalescent donors were composed of six males and four females, of whom two were Hispanic. Median time from COVID diagnosis to post-COVID sampling was 101 days (35 to 161).

Treatment noted: roughly 10-day PBMC culture with coronavirus spike peptide pools or control peptides (ViraFEST assay). Sequence data for DNA of cultured CD4+ T cells were generated by the Oncomine TCR Beta short-read assay. One entry per CDR3 protein, called by TCRdb with MiXCR from the PCR reads. The sample holds approximately 17,000 distinct CDR3 sequences, roughly 45% seen once. Germline lookup yields CDR1 MGHDK and CDR2 SYGVNS. The ends lost 5 bases at V and 5 bases at J; junction bases unmatched: 5. CDR3 length: 15 amino acids. Regarding the study as a whole: The researchers studied relatively few convalescent patients and omitted early post-infection timepoints.

The receptor was derived from a human donor who had recovered from COVID-19. The material sequenced was CD4+ T cells from blood, cultured in vitro. This sequence joins TRBV25-1 and TRBJ1-6; TRBD1 matches 8 bases. In DNA, the CDR3 is TGTGCCAGCAGTAGGGGGACAGGTCATAATTCACCCCTCCACTTT. Residues: CASSRGTGHNSPLHF.